This TCR beta chain was obtained from a study of blood T cell repertoires in COVID-19. V dropped 3 bases and J dropped 11; count of bases not matched to a gene: 13. Germline assignment: CDR1 MNHEY and CDR2 SMNVEV (reference sequence). This CDR3 is built from 15 residues. Sequencing was performed with immunoSEQ multiplex PCR; in TCRdb, only in-frame clones are kept and a portion is missing. The data hold about 110,000 clones, with 85% observed a single time. The sequence came from a man in his forties or fifties with acute or convalescent COVID-19. The rearrangement joins TRBV27 to TRBJ2-7, with 10 nucleotides matching TRBD1. Sequenced input: peripheral blood. CDR3 in amino acids: CASSFLVGTGDKEYF. DNA for the CDR3: TGTGCCAGCAGTTTCCTTGTGGGGACAGGGGATAAGGAGTACTTC.